This T cell receptor (beta chain) was recovered during a study of metastatic and nonmetastatic thyroid tumors. Per the original methods: The study built a papillary thyroid cancer distant-metastasis classifier from CDR3 differences across clinicopathological groups. TCRdb re-called the PCR reads with MiXCR. None of the V and J calls come from the authors' own analysis; TCRdb made them. The sample includes around 19,000 clones, about a third seen only once; the top ten take roughly 10%. Trimming pared 0 bases from V and 1 base from J, leaving 5 bases between. The CDR3 runs to 15 residues. Germline CDR1 reads KGHDR; CDR2 reads SFDVKD. Until they underwent thyroid surgery, no patient had received any treatment. This clone showed up just a few times.

This clonotype was sampled from a male donor with papillary thyroid cancer or a benign thyroid nodule (not recorded which). Some clones in this sample may be carry-over from other donors' samples. The chain uses TRBV24-1 and TRBJ2-2; no definite D call. Specimen: tumor tissue. The CDR3 nucleotides are TGTGCCACCAGTGATTTGAGAGGGAACACCGGGGAGCTGTTTTTT. It yields the protein CATSDLRGNTGELFF.